The clone carrying this T cell receptor beta chain was recorded a few times. CDR3 size: 16 residues. Germline loops: CDR1 MNHEY, CDR2 SVGEGT. The V and J ends lost 2 bases and 5 bases respectively, with 16 bases between them. TCRdb passed the RT-PCR reads through MiXCR, listing each CDR3 protein once. Of 550,000 to 750,000 distinct CDR3 sequences listed, 12% to 15% were seen once; the top ten hold 3.6%. The sequence derives from a female donor in good health, serving as a healthy control. The chain is built from TRBV6-2 or TRBV6-3 and TRBJ1-3; D not resolved. Sequenced input: memory CD4+ T cells from blood. For the CDR3, the DNA is TGTGCCAGCAGTTACGCCTCGACGGAACATCGAAACACCATATATTTT. It codes for CASSYASTEHRNTIYF.